This entry describes one TCR beta chain. This record comes from a study of blood T cell repertoires in COVID-19. Germline V gene lookup returns CDR1 SGDLS and CDR2 YYNGEE. The length of the CDR3 is 13 residues. Trimming took off 4 bases at V and 6 bases at J, with 11 bases between the two ends. Produced via immunoSEQ multiplex PCR; TCRdb's table is partial and in-frame only. In the table there are 200,000 to 250,000 clones, almost 90% of which are singletons. Material for sequencing was peripheral blood. The receptor was derived from a man in his late teens or twenties with active or convalescent COVID-19. V and J are TRBV9 and TRBJ1-3; unclear D gene. In nucleotides, the CDR3 is TGTGCCAGCAGCTCAAAAAGCCTAAACACCATATATTTT. Amino acid sequence: CASSSKSLNTIYF.